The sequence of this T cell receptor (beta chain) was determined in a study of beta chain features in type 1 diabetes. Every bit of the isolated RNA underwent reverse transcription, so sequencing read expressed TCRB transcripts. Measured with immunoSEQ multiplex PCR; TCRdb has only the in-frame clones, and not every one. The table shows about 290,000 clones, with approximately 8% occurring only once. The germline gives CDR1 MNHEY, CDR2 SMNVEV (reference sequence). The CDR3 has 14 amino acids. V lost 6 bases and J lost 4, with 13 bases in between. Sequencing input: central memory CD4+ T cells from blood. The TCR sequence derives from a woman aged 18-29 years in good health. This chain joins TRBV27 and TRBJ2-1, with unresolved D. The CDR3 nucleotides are TGTGCCAGCAGCCTCGACGCGAGGTACAATGAGCAGTTCTTC. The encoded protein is CASSLDARYNEQFF.